The 8 T cell receptor delta chains below all came from one sample that was sequenced in a study of Vδ1+ human thymocytes. Whole-study findings and limits: In the thymus, TRG and TRD repertoires looked highly polyclonal with Gaussian CDR3 lengths.

RNA was extracted from the cells and then reverse transcribed. Multiplex PCR used pooled V-gene forward primers and a constant-region reverse primer to amplify CDR3s. TCRdb reanalysed the multiplex PCR reads via CATT. The data contain 20,000 to 25,000 delta-chain clones, 7.5% to 9% of them singletons. No antigen has been assigned to these receptors. The source material was Vdelta1+ gamma-delta thymocytes from the thymus. The subset here: FACS-sorted CD3+ TCRalphabeta- TCRVdelta1+ TCRVdelta2- thymocytes. The receptor set was obtained from a child younger than two who had congenital heart surgery.

The V gene is TRDV1, the J gene TRDJ1, with 13 bases fitting TRDD3. The germline V gene encodes CDR1 TSWWSYY and CDR2 QGS. The CDR3 sequence is 23 residues long. Germline trimming cut 5 bases from V and 0 bases from J; bases unmatched to any gene: 24. The CDR3 DNA is TGTGCTCTTGGGCCACCCCCGACCCCCAGTTTACTGGGGGATACGCGTAACACCGATAAACTCATCTTT. This sequence encodes CALGPPPTPSLLGDTRNTDKLIF.

The chain uses TRDV1 and TRDJ1, with 12 bases matching TRDD3. As TCRdb names no J gene, one was assigned here on the basis of a DNA match to germline. V trimming: 0 bases; J trimming: 0 bases; junction bases outside the gene matches: 20. Germline loops: CDR1 TSWWSYY, CDR2 QGS. The length of the CDR3 is 23 residues. The CDR3 DNA sequence: TGTGCTCTTGGGGAACTAGTCCCGGTGCTACACTGGGGGATACTGGGAAACACCGATAAACTCATCTTT. This translates into CALGELVPVLHWGILGNTDKLIF.

Only a few counts were recorded for this clone. The chain has TRDV1 and TRDJ1, with D perhaps being TRDD2 or TRDD3 (7 bases each). The CDR3 has 20 amino acids. Germline CDR1 and CDR2: TSWWSYY and QGS. Trimming cost V 2 bases and J 0 bases, with 25 bases left between them. As DNA, the CDR3 is TGTGCTCTTGGGGAAGGCCTTCCTCCCGCTACTGGGGAGTACACCGATAAACTCATCTTT. Encoded protein: CALGEGLPPATGEYTDKLIF.

The chain combines TRDV1 with TRDJ1; the D gene is possibly TRDD3 (5 bases). The V end lost 3 bases, the J end lost 2 bases, and 13 bases lay between the germline ends. Germline values: CDR1 TSWWSYY, CDR2 QGS. The CDR3 has 15 residues. The CDR3 region has the DNA TGTGCTCTTGGGGACGTGCAGGGGACTACCGATAAACTCATCTTT. As protein: CALGDVQGTTDKLIF.

V usage is TRDV1 and J usage is TRDJ1; weak D call: TRDD2 (5 bases). CDR1 and CDR2 from the germline V gene are TSWWSYY and QGS. The CDR3 runs 19 residues. V was pared by 4 bases and J by 0 bases, with 24 bases between. The CDR3: CALGVKGAYLPPYTDKLIF. CDR3 nucleotide sequence: TGTGCTCTTGGGGTCAAGGGAGCCTACCTGCCGCCGTACACCGATAAACTCATCTTT.

The rearrangement uses TRDV1 and TRDJ1; 8 bases match TRDD3. After removal of 0 bases from V and 1 base from J, the junction contained 31 bases not matched to a gene. This CDR3 contains 25 residues. Germline CDR1 reads TSWWSYY; CDR2 reads QGS. The CDR3 DNA is TGTGCTCTTGGGGAACTTCTAGACGGCTTCGTTCGGGGGATAGCAAGGGAGATGTTCACCGATAAACTCATCTTT. Its protein product is CALGELLDGFVRGIAREMFTDKLIF.

This clone was detected a few times. This chain uses TRAV29/DV5 with TRDJ1; TRDD3 matches at 9 bases. Unmatched junction bases numbered 23, after V lost 2 bases and J lost 0 bases. CDR3 length equals 21 residues. Per germline, CDR1 NSMFDY and CDR2 ISSIKDK. CDR3 DNA sequence: TGTGCAGCAAGGGGACCTCCTACGGGGGGGATACCTGGTGAGTACACCGATAAACTCATCTTT. Residues: CAARGPPTGGIPGEYTDKLIF.

The chain uses TRDV1 and TRDJ1; 12 positions match TRDD3. The J gene, not given by TCRdb, was assigned here from a germline match of the nucleotide sequence. In germline, CDR1 is TSWWSYY, CDR2 QGS. This CDR3 region has 26 residues. The junction had 31 bases not matched to a gene; V was cut back by 2 bases and J by 0 bases. Written as DNA, the CDR3 is TGTGCTCTTGGGGAAGGGTCGTGGAAGGGACTCAGTACTGGGGGATACAAGGAGGGGTACACCGATAAACTCATCTTT. Translation: CALGEGSWKGLSTGGYKEGYTDKLIF.